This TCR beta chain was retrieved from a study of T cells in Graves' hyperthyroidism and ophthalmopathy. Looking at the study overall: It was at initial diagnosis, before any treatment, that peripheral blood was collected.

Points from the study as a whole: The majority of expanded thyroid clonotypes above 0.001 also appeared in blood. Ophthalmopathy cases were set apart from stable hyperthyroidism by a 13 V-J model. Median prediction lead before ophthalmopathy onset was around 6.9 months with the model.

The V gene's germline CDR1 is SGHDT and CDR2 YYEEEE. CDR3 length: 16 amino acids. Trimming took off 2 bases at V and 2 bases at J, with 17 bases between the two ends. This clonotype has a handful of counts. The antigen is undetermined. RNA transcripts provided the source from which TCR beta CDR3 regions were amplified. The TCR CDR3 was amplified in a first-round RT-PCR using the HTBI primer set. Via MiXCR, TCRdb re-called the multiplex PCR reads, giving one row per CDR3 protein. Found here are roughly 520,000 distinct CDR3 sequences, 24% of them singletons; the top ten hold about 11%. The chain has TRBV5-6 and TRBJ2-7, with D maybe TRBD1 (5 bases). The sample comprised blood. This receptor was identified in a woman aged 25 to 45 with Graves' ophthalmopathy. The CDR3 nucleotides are TGTGCCAGCAGCTTTTTAGACCATGGCAGGGCCTACGAGCAGTACTTC. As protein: CASSFLDHGRAYEQYF.